Listed below are T cell receptor beta chains from one sample, sequenced in a study of T cells after yellow fever vaccination. Each CDR3 protein is one row after TCRdb ran MiXCR on the 5' RACE reads. This sample has about 220,000 distinct CDR3 sequences, with around 3.1% found just once. The input for sequencing was CD4+ T cells sorted from PBMCs, taken 10 days after the yellow fever booster vaccination. The source of these receptors is a man aged 18 to 30 who received the YFV17D yellow fever vaccine. Both conserved end residues are part of each CDR3. D genes are given only for firm matches. Clone size is given for some rows only: seen once, a few or many times, or a class if the clone is expanded.

-	-	TRBV29-1	TRBJ2-1	TGCAGCGTTGGGGGCAATGAGCAGTTCTTC	CSVGGNEQFF
-	many	TRBV4-3	TRBJ1-5	TGCGCCAGCAGCCAAGGGGGCCAGCCCCATCAGCCCCAGCATTTT	CASSQGGQPHQPQHF
TRBD2	few	TRBV11-2	TRBJ2-5	TGTGCCAGCAGCTACAATAGCGGGGGGGAGGAGACCCAGTACTTC	CASSYNSGGEETQYF
TRBD1	few	TRBV2	TRBJ1-2	TGTGCCATCACAGGGGGCTATGGGGGCTACACCTTC	CAITGGYGGYTF
-	many	TRBV15	TRBJ1-5	TGTGCCACCAGCAGAGATATGGGGACCCAGCATTTT	CATSRDMGTQHF
-	few	TRBV11-1	TRBJ2-5	TGTGCCAGCAGCCTAGGAGTTGGTGATGAGACCCAGTACTTC	CASSLGVGDETQYF
-	-	TRBV21-1	TRBJ1-2	TGTGCCAGCATCAAATGGGGGGCAGACAGGGGAGTTGGCTACACCTTC	CASIKWGADRGVGYTF
TRBD2	many	TRBV5-4	TRBJ2-7	TGTGCCAGCAGCGGGACTAGCGGTTACTCCTACGAGCAGTACTTC	CASSGTSGYSYEQYF
-	few	TRBV18	TRBJ2-1	TGTGCCAGCTCACCCGGGACCATTTTGTATGAGCAGTTCTTC	CASSPGTILYEQFF
-	-	TRBV7-2	TRBJ1-5	TGTGCCAGCAGCTGGGGCCAAGGTGGGCAGCAGCCCCAGCATTTT	CASSWGQGGQQPQHF
-	-	TRBV3-1	TRBJ1-2	TGTGCCAGCAGCCAGGGGGGCGTGAGTGGCTACACCTTC	CASSQGGVSGYTF
-	few	TRBV6-1	TRBJ2-5	TGTGCCAGCCTGCCTAGGAGCTGGGTCCAAGAGACCCAGTACTTC	CASLPRSWVQETQYF
TRBD1	-	TRBV10-2	TRBJ1-1	TGCGCCAGCAGTGGGGTGGGAGGGGGCAAAGACACTGAAGCTTTCTTT	CASSGVGGGKDTEAFF
-	-	TRBV4-2	TRBJ1-2	TGTGCCAGCAGCCAAGCTCCGCGGGGAGCGGACTATGGCTACACCTTC	CASSQAPRGADYGYTF
-	-	TRBV20-1	TRBJ1-2	TGCAGTGCTAGAGGCCAGGGAGGGAGGGCGGACTATGGCTACACCTTC	CSARGQGGRADYGYTF
TRBD1	many	TRBV7-9	TRBJ1-1	TGTGCCAGCAGCCCAGGGGGACGGGGGACTGAAGCTTTCTTT	CASSPGGRGTEAFF
-	few	TRBV2	TRBJ1-1	TGTGCCAGCAGTGGGGATTACACTGAAGCTTTCTTT	CASSGDYTEAFF
-	-	TRBV7-2	TRBJ1-2	TGTGCCAGCAGCGAAGGGGTAGGGGGCTATGGCTACACCTTC	CASSEGVGGYGYTF
-	-	TRBV12-3/TRBV12-4	TRBJ1-4	TGTGCCAGCAGTTTTGGGATTAAGGGGGAAAAACTGTTTTTT	CASSFGIKGEKLFF
-	few	TRBV5-1	TRBJ1-5	TGCGCCAGCAGCCCCGGAGAGGGGCCCTCATATAGCAATCAGCCCCAGCATTTT	CASSPGEGPSYSNQPQHF
TRBD1	few	TRBV4-3	TRBJ2-7	TGCGCCAGCAGCCAAGATACGAGACAGGGCGCCTACGAGCAGTACTTC	CASSQDTRQGAYEQYF
TRBD1	many	TRBV11-2	TRBJ1-2	TGTGCCAGCAGCTTAACAGGGGGCAACTATGGCTACACCTTC	CASSLTGGNYGYTF
-	few	TRBV7-8	TRBJ1-1	TGTGCCAGCAGGAGCGAGACGCAGAACACTGAAGCTTTCTTT	CASRSETQNTEAFF
TRBD1	many	TRBV29-1	TRBJ1-4	TGCAGCGTTACCGGGACAGGGGCTGAAAAACTGTTTTTT	CSVTGTGAEKLFF
TRBD1	many	TRBV5-1	TRBJ1-2	TGCGCCAGCAGCTTTGTGGGACAGGGGGCGGCCGGCTACACCTTC	CASSFVGQGAAGYTF
TRBD1	-	TRBV20-1	TRBJ1-2	TGCAGTGCTAGAGATGTTCACAGGGGATCCTCCTATGGCTACACCTTC	CSARDVHRGSSYGYTF
-	many	TRBV9	TRBJ2-7	TGTGCCAGCAGCGTGACCGAAGGATACGAGCAGTACTTC	CASSVTEGYEQYF
TRBD2	-	TRBV12-3/TRBV12-4	TRBJ2-3	TGTGCCAGCAGTATGAGCGGGAGGGCTGATACGCAGTATTTT	CASSMSGRADTQYF
-	-	TRBV4-3	TRBJ1-5	TGCGCCAGCAGCCTAGACAGTGGGAGCAATCAGCCCCAGCATTTT	CASSLDSGSNQPQHF
-	few	TRBV29-1	TRBJ2-1	TGCAGCTCCGGGACGGAGTACAATGAGCAGTTCTTC	CSSGTEYNEQFF
TRBD2	many	TRBV5-1	TRBJ2-5	TGCGCCAGCAGCAACCTCCCTAGCGGCCAAGAGACCCAGTACTTC	CASSNLPSGQETQYF
-	many	TRBV7-8	TRBJ1-5	TGTGCCAGCAGCTTAGAGGGAGGGTATCAGCCCCAGCATTTT	CASSLEGGYQPQHF
-	few	TRBV5-1	TRBJ1-1	TGCGCCAGCAGCTTGTATCCGGACGTCGTGAACACTGAAGCTTTCTTT	CASSLYPDVVNTEAFF
-	few	TRBV18	TRBJ2-1	TGTGCCAGCTCACGGGACCAGCTCAATGAGCAGTTCTTC	CASSRDQLNEQFF
-	-	TRBV6-5	TRBJ1-6	TGTGCCAGCAGTTCAGCACAGGGCCATTCACCCCTCCACTTT	CASSSAQGHSPLHF